This T cell receptor beta chain was identified during a study of glioma-infiltrating T cells after dendritic cell vaccination. Study results and caveats: Few patients contributed both blood and tumor specimens.

Regarding this clone: Its matching antigen is unknown.

The CDR3 runs 16 residues. Germline V gives CDR1 SGHDT, CDR2 YYEEEE. The V gene end was trimmed by 0 bases and the J gene end by 2 bases; junction bases not matched to a gene: 7. Libraries were prepared by immunoSEQ multiplex PCR; TCRdb keeps only in-frame clonotypes and omits some of them. The sample has 40,000 to 60,000 clones, about 85% seen once. The sequenced sample was blood, obtained before dendritic cell vaccination. The V call is TRBV5-6, the J call TRBJ2-7, with TRBD1 identical over 8 bases. This clonotype was sampled from a human donor with glioblastoma. CDR3 in DNA: TGTGCCAGCAGCTTGGTTACAGGGGGGCTGACCTACGAGCAGTACTTC. Translation gives CASSLVTGGLTYEQYF.